Listed here are 3 T cell receptor beta chains from one sample, sequenced in a study of response to subunit inactivated influenza vaccine. TCRdb analysed the RT-PCR reads with MiXCR anew, one entry per CDR3 protein. The repertoire holds some 480,000 distinct CDR3 sequences, approximately 11% seen once, with roughly 12% in the top ten. Sequenced material: PBMCs from blood, taken 35 to 45 days after vaccination. All receptors come from a man aged 45-65 years who received an inactivated influenza vaccine.

For this clonotype: This sequence may be a read error, since a much larger clone differs from it by one base. The rearrangement uses TRBV7-2 and TRBJ2-1; D is ambiguous. The V end was cut by 1 base, the J end by 10 bases, with 11 bases between. This CDR3 has 13 amino acids. The germline gives CDR1 SGHTA, CDR2 FQGNSA. Written as DNA, the CDR3 is TGTGCCAGCAGCTTAGAAGCACGAAAGGAGCAGTTCTTC. It specifies CASSLEARKEQFF.

The CDR3 coding sequence is TGTGCCACCAGTAGTAGGGGTGGCACAGATACGCAGTATTTT. The encoded protein is CATSSRGGTDTQYF. The chain links TRBV24-1 to TRBJ2-3; perhaps TRBD1 as D (5 bases). V lost 6 bases, J lost 1 base, and 10 bases lay in between. Germline lookup yields CDR1 KGHDR and CDR2 SFDVKD. CDR3 length: 14 amino acids.

This clonotype was found a few times. This chain connects TRBV7-9 to TRBJ2-1, with 8 bases fitting TRBD1. The CDR3 runs 15 residues. Germline CDR1 reads SEHNR; CDR2 reads FQNEAQ (reference sequence). V shed 7 bases, J shed 2 bases, and the junction held 7 bases outside the gene matches. CDR3: CASTLTGAPYNEQFF. The CDR3 nucleotides read TGTGCCAGCACCCTGACAGGGGCGCCCTACAATGAGCAGTTCTTC.